These T cell receptor beta chains were read from a single sample in a study of T cells after yellow fever vaccination. MiXCR was run by TCRdb on the 5' RACE reads, yielding one entry per CDR3 protein. The table includes more than 250,000 distinct CDR3 sequences, around 6.8% detected once. This material consisted of PBMCs, taken approximately 40 days after the first yellow fever vaccination. The receptors were sampled from a man between 18 and 35 years old who received the YFV17D yellow fever vaccine. CDR3s include the opening cysteine and the closing phenylalanine or tryptophan. Each record gives: clone size, J gene, V gene, D gene, CDR3 protein, CDR3 DNA. D genes are given only for firm matches. Clone sizes are given selectively: once, few, many, or a class where the clone is expanded.

few | TRBJ2-1 | TRBV7-2 | TRBD2 | CASSPELALVHNEQFF | TGTGCCAGCAGCCCGGAACTAGCGTTAGTCCACAATGAGCAGTTCTTC
- | TRBJ2-5 | TRBV5-1 | TRBD1 | CASRTDRGGETQYF | TGCGCCAGCAGAACCGACAGGGGAGGAGAGACCCAGTACTTC
few | TRBJ1-5 | TRBV7-2 | - | CASSLVSGPSNQPQHF | TGTGCCAGCAGCTTAGTTTCAGGACCAAGCAATCAGCCCCAGCATTTT
- | TRBJ2-7 | TRBV4-2 | - | CASSHVTSDSEQYF | TGTGCCAGCAGCCACGTTACTTCGGACAGCGAGCAGTACTTC
few | TRBJ2-2 | TRBV7-9 | - | CASSFPGLPGTGELFF | TGTGCCAGCAGCTTTCCGGGCTTACCGGGGACCGGGGAGCTGTTTTTT
- | TRBJ1-3 | TRBV12-3/TRBV12-4 | TRBD1 | CASTGQGLFGNTIYF | TGTGCCAGCACCGGACAGGGATTGTTTGGAAACACCATATATTTT
many | TRBJ2-5 | TRBV7-8 | - | CASSLDPGAETQYF | TGTGCCAGCAGCTTAGACCCGGGGGCCGAGACCCAGTACTTC
many | TRBJ2-5 | TRBV9 | - | CASSVYSGTNQETQYF | TGTGCCAGCAGCGTATACTCCGGGACCAACCAAGAGACCCAGTACTTC
few | TRBJ2-5 | TRBV9 | - | CASSVDAWGKTQYF | TGTGCCAGCAGCGTAGATGCCTGGGGGAAGACCCAGTACTTC
- | TRBJ1-2 | TRBV5-1 | - | CASSSAGESNYGYTF | TGCGCCAGCAGCTCGGCCGGGGAATCTAACTATGGCTACACCTTC
many | TRBJ2-7 | TRBV6-1 | - | CASSDSLLSYEQYF | TGTGCCAGCAGTGACAGCCTCCTCTCCTACGAGCAGTACTTC
many | TRBJ2-7 | TRBV6-5 | - | CASTSAGEQYF | TGTGCCAGCACCTCGGCCGGGGAGCAGTACTTC
- | TRBJ2-3 | TRBV10-3 | - | CAISVSAHTDTQYF | TGTGCCATCAGTGTCTCAGCTCACACAGATACGCAGTATTTT
many | TRBJ2-2 | TRBV12-3/TRBV12-4 | - | CASSVGTGELFF | TGTGCCAGCAGCGTGGGCACCGGGGAGCTGTTTTTT
- | TRBJ2-1 | TRBV7-9 | - | CASTQAKNEQFF | TGTGCCAGCACCCAAGCTAAGAATGAGCAGTTCTTC
few | TRBJ1-4 | TRBV7-6 | - | CASSPSTATNEKLFF | TGTGCCAGCAGCCCCTCAACAGCAACTAATGAAAAACTGTTTTTT
few | TRBJ2-3 | TRBV20-1 | TRBD1 | CSAQDRVYPDTQYF | TGCAGTGCTCAAGACAGGGTATACCCAGATACGCAGTATTTT
- | TRBJ2-1 | TRBV5-6 | - | CASRRQGGDNEQFF | TGTGCCAGCAGGCGGCAGGGGGGGGACAATGAGCAGTTCTTC
few | TRBJ2-7 | TRBV4-2 | TRBD1 | CASSHRTGPEQYF | TGTGCCAGCAGCCATCGGACAGGGCCCGAGCAGTACTTC
- | TRBJ2-1 | TRBV4-3 | - | CASSQSPNNEQFF | TGCGCCAGCAGCCAGAGCCCTAACAATGAGCAGTTCTTC
- | TRBJ2-7 | TRBV5-1 | - | CASSLRAHEQYF | TGCGCCAGCAGCTTGAGAGCGCACGAGCAGTACTTC
- | TRBJ2-3 | TRBV12-3/TRBV12-4 | TRBD1 | CASSFQGGTDTQYF | TGTGCCAGCAGTTTTCAGGGGGGCACAGATACGCAGTATTTT
few | TRBJ2-7 | TRBV7-6 | TRBD2 | CASSLTSGGAGEQYF | TGTGCCAGCAGCTTGACTAGCGGGGGGGCCGGCGAGCAGTACTTC
- | TRBJ2-7 | TRBV7-2 | TRBD2 | CASSLLGGGAAYEQYF | TGTGCCAGCAGCTTATTGGGCGGGGGGGCCGCCTACGAGCAGTACTTC
- | TRBJ1-2 | TRBV3-1 | - | CASSRERGGGTNYGYTF | TGTGCCAGCAGCCGGGAAAGGGGCGGGGGCACCAACTATGGCTACACCTTC
few | TRBJ2-1 | TRBV20-1 | TRBD2 | CSASPPSGGGLVEQFF | TGCAGTGCTAGCCCCCCTAGCGGGGGGGGGCTTGTTGAGCAGTTCTTC
many | TRBJ2-7 | TRBV7-2 | TRBD1 | CASSAGQVTYEQYF | TGTGCCAGCAGCGCGGGACAGGTAACCTACGAGCAGTACTTC
many | TRBJ1-1 | TRBV12-3/TRBV12-4 | - | CASSPGANTEAFF | TGTGCCAGCAGCCCAGGGGCGAACACTGAAGCTTTCTTT
few | TRBJ1-5 | TRBV6-1 | TRBD1 | CASSGQGVGSNQPQHF | TGTGCCAGCAGTGGACAGGGGGTCGGCAGCAATCAGCCCCAGCATTTT
few | TRBJ2-7 | TRBV20-1 | - | CSASGVGTPYEQYF | TGCAGTGCTAGTGGGGTGGGAACCCCCTACGAGCAGTACTTC
- | TRBJ2-3 | TRBV2 | TRBD2 | CASGRLAGGDTQYF | TGTGCCAGCGGCAGACTAGCGGGGGGGGATACGCAGTATTTT
few | TRBJ1-6 | TRBV3-1 | - | CASSRTAYNSPLHF | TGTGCCAGCAGCCGGACGGCCTATAATTCACCCCTCCACTTT
- | TRBJ1-1 | TRBV6-1 | - | CASSKTQNTEAFF | TGTGCCAGCAGTAAGACACAGAACACTGAAGCTTTCTTT
- | TRBJ2-3 | TRBV4-3 | - | CASSREPSASTDTQYF | TGCGCCAGCAGCCGGGAGCCTAGCGCCAGCACAGATACGCAGTATTTT
few | TRBJ2-4 | TRBV12-3/TRBV12-4 | - | CASTPSTDKNIQYF | TGTGCCAGCACCCCCTCGACAGACAAAAACATTCAGTACTTC
few | TRBJ2-7 | TRBV7-9 | TRBD1 | CASSFTGVEQYF | TGTGCCAGCAGCTTCACAGGGGTCGAGCAGTACTTC
few | TRBJ2-3 | TRBV7-3 | - | CASSATRDTQYF | TGTGCCAGCAGCGCAACCCGAGATACGCAGTATTTT
few | TRBJ1-1 | TRBV5-1 | - | CASSLTDSDPKAFF | TGCGCCAGCAGCTTGACAGACAGCGATCCTAAAGCTTTCTTT
- | TRBJ2-1 | TRBV27 | - | CASSLGGGLPEQFF | TGTGCCAGCAGTTTGGGCGGGGGCCTCCCTGAGCAGTTCTTC
few | TRBJ2-1 | TRBV29-1 | - | CSVVDRGNEQFF | TGCAGCGTCGTAGACAGAGGGAATGAGCAGTTCTTC
few | TRBJ2-5 | TRBV11-2 | - | CASSLVPGVETQYF | TGTGCCAGCAGCTTAGTACCGGGGGTGGAGACCCAGTACTTC
few | TRBJ2-7 | TRBV6-2/TRBV6-3 | - | CASSSRLTTYEQYF | TGTGCCAGCAGTTCCCGACTAACCACCTACGAGCAGTACTTC
many | TRBJ2-7 | TRBV5-6 | TRBD2 | CASRISGESYEQYF | TGTGCCAGCAGAATAAGCGGGGAGTCGTACGAGCAGTACTTC
few | TRBJ2-1 | TRBV11-1 | - | CASSLSSVEQFF | TGTGCCAGCAGCTTATCTTCAGTTGAGCAGTTCTTC
few | TRBJ1-6 | TRBV12-3/TRBV12-4 | - | CASSLGTASSPLHF | TGTGCCAGCAGTTTAGGGACAGCGTCTTCACCCCTCCACTTT
many | TRBJ2-2 | TRBV6-1 | - | CATVGIVAGELFF | TGTGCCACCGTAGGGATAGTTGCCGGGGAGCTGTTTTTT
- | TRBJ2-3 | TRBV11-2 | - | CASSLSPGLSTDTQYF | TGTGCCAGCAGCTTAAGTCCGGGGTTAAGCACAGATACGCAGTATTTT
- | TRBJ2-3 | TRBV29-1 | - | CSVEGSQGSTDTQYF | TGCAGCGTTGAAGGGAGCCAGGGCAGCACAGATACGCAGTATTTT
- | TRBJ2-1 | TRBV20-1 | TRBD1 | CSVGRQGSSYNEQFF | TGCAGTGTGGGACGACAGGGGAGCTCCTACAATGAGCAGTTCTTC
- | TRBJ2-3 | TRBV29-1 | TRBD2 | CSVVWVAGGLAGTDTQYF | TGCAGCGTTGTCTGGGTAGCGGGGGGGCTAGCTGGCACAGATACGCAGTATTTT
- | TRBJ1-2 | TRBV12-3/TRBV12-4 | - | CASSLFPYGYTF | TGTGCCAGCAGTTTATTTCCCTATGGCTACACCTTC
many | TRBJ1-6 | TRBV12-3/TRBV12-4 | - | CASTRGPSSPLHF | TGTGCCAGCACTCGGGGCCCTTCTTCACCCCTCCACTTT
- | TRBJ1-6 | TRBV12-3/TRBV12-4 | TRBD1 | CASSLGDRTDSPLHF | TGTGCCAGCAGTTTAGGGGACAGGACGGATTCACCCCTCCACTTT
few | TRBJ2-3 | TRBV10-3 | TRBD1 | CAISESAGQADTQYF | TGTGCCATCAGTGAGTCGGCAGGACAGGCAGATACGCAGTATTTT
few | TRBJ2-7 | TRBV11-2 | TRBD2 | CASSLELLAGSSYEQYF | TGTGCCAGCAGCTTAGAGTTACTAGCGGGGAGTTCCTACGAGCAGTACTTC